The 25 T cell receptor beta chains below were found in one sample sequenced in a study of beta chain features in type 1 diabetes listed by TCRdb under 2018. Here is what the overall study found, with its caveats: In all four CD4+ subsets, TCRB CDR3 length was moderately but significantly shorter in type 1 diabetes patients.

Receptor amplification or capture employed the immunoSEQ multiplex PCR assay. All of the isolated RNA was reverse transcribed with the High Capacity cDNA Reverse Transcription Kit, so expressed TCRB transcripts were sequenced. TCRdb carries this immuneACCESS record with in-frame sequences only. Its versions omit some clonotypes, under half of them owing to an unresolved V gene in the studies checked, with the rest unexplained. In all, the sample holds approximately 270,000 clones, and about 13% of those were seen once. Together, the top ten hold under 0.02% of the sample. No antigens are known for them. Sequenced material: naive CD4+ T cells from blood. Per the publication, the cell subset or site label means: true naive CD4+ T cells. These receptors were collected from a man under 40 with type 1 diabetes.

The chain joins TRBV4-2 to TRBJ2-5; a weak D match, TRBD2 (6 bases). This CDR3 spans 14 amino acids. The ends were cut back, 3 bases at V and 5 bases at J, with 13 bases in the middle. Per germline, CDR1 LGHNA and CDR2 YNFKEQ. The CDR3 reads CASSHSGVDETQYF. CDR3 nucleotides: TGTGCCAGCAGCCACTCGGGAGTCGATGAGACCCAGTACTTC.

The rearrangement links TRBV18 to TRBJ2-7; the D gene is possibly TRBD2 (6 bases). Deletions cut 2 bases from V and 7 bases from J, with 12 bases between. The CDR3 has 13 residues. Per the germline V gene, CDR1 is KGHSH and CDR2 is LQKENI. DNA for the CDR3: TGTGCCAGCTCACCAGGGGACGGGAGAGAGCAGTACTTC. Translation: CASSPGDGREQYF. Full variable domain (outside the CDR3, taken from reference TRBV18 and TRBJ2-7): NAGVMQNPRHLVRRRGQEARLRCSPMKGHSHVYWYRQLPEEGLKFMVYLQKENIIDESGMPKERFSAEFPKEGPSILRIQQVVRGDSAAYFCASSPGDGREQYFGPGTRLTVT.

This clone was detected only a few times. The V gene is TRBV7-6, the J gene TRBJ2-1; 14 bases are shared with TRBD2. After removal of 1 base from V and 7 bases from J, the junction contained 6 bases not matched to a gene. This CDR3 is built from 17 residues. Germline-derived CDR1 and CDR2 are SGHVS and FNYEAQ. The CDR3 here is CASSLVGTSGSPNEQFF. The CDR3, as DNA: TGTGCCAGCAGCTTAGTAGGGACTAGCGGGAGCCCGAATGAGCAGTTCTTC.

There are a few counts of this clone. The CDR3 bases are TGTGCCAGCATCTCCGGTGGAGGAATCCAAGAGACCCAGTACTTC. This gives the protein CASISGGGIQETQYF. V and J are TRBV6-1 and TRBJ2-5; tentatively, D is TRBD2 (5 bases). V lost 7 bases and J 1 base, leaving 16 bases between the germline ends. The CDR3 sequence is 15 residues long. The germline gives CDR1 MNHNS, CDR2 SASEGT.

There are many counts of this clone. The chain carries TRBV29-1 and TRBJ2-1, with unresolved D. This CDR3 region has 13 residues. Trimming pared 2 bases from V and 7 bases from J, leaving 12 bases between. Germline values: CDR1 SQVTM, CDR2 ANQGSEA. CDR3 nucleotides: TGCAGCGTTGAAAGTCCGGGTCGGAATGAGCAGTTCTTC. Residues: CSVESPGRNEQFF.

Written as DNA, the CDR3 is TGTGCCAGCAGCCGCTTTCTGACAGAGAATGAAAAACTGTTTTTT. Translated, it gives CASSRFLTENEKLFF. The V gene is TRBV5-6, the J gene TRBJ1-4, with D perhaps TRBD1 (5 bases). With 4 bases removed from V and 5 bases from J, the gap between germline ends came to 15 bases. This CDR3 spans 15 amino acids. Germline V gene sequence: CDR1 SGHDT, CDR2 YYEEEE. Complete variable domain (other parts from reference TRBV5-6 and TRBJ1-4): DAGVTQSPTHLIKTRGQQVTLRCSPKSGHDTVSWYQQALGQGPQFIFQYYEEEERQRGNFPDRFSGHQFPNYSSELNVNALLLGDSALYLCASSRFLTENEKLFFGSGTQLSVL.

The gene calls are TRBV7-2 and TRBJ2-4, with 13 positions matching TRBD2. The CDR3 contains 16 residues. In germline, CDR1 is SGHTA, CDR2 FQGNSA. V was pared by 5 bases and J by 7 bases, with 8 bases of the junction left unmatched. CDR3 DNA: TGTGCCAGCAGCCCCCATCAGACTAGCGGGAGGAACATTCAGTACTTC. This gives the protein CASSPHQTSGRNIQYF.

In its sample, this clone was seen a few times. V gene TRBV7-7 combines with J gene TRBJ1-3; a possible D gene is TRBD1 (5 bases). This CDR3 spans 16 amino acids. Germline V gene lookup returns CDR1 SSHAT and CDR2 FNYEAQ (reference sequence). V lost 5 bases to trimming and J lost 3 bases, with 17 bases between them. The CDR3 protein is CASSPRLQANGNTIYF. The CDR3, as DNA: TGTGCCAGCAGCCCCCGCCTACAGGCAAATGGAAACACCATATATTTT.

This clone was seen a few times. The J gene is TRBJ1-2, the V gene TRBV9; tentatively, D is TRBD1 (5 bases). V lost 4 bases to trimming and J lost 3 bases, with 13 bases between them. Germline V gene sequence: CDR1 SGDLS, CDR2 YYNGEE. This CDR3 spans 14 amino acids. The chain's CDR3 is CASSPHRQHYGYTF. Here the CDR3 DNA reads TGTGCCAGCAGCCCTCACCGACAGCACTATGGCTACACCTTC.

This clone appeared a few times. The CDR3 coding sequence is TGCGCCAGCAGCTTAGTAAGCGGAGTCCCGGGGGAGCAGTACTTC. It encodes CASSLVSGVPGEQYF. The gene calls are TRBV5-1 and TRBJ2-7; D is perhaps TRBD2 (5 bases). Germline CDR1 SGHRS, CDR2 YFSETQ. Trimming removed 2 bases at V and 7 bases at J, with 19 bases between. CDR3 length: 15 amino acids.

V usage is TRBV28 and J usage is TRBJ1-5; D gene uncertain. CDR3 length equals 12 residues. Between the trimmed V and J ends, which lost 2 bases and 8 bases, there was a span of 7 bases. CDR1 is MDHEN, CDR2 SYDVKM, per germline. The CDR3 sequence: CASSLPGKPQHF. CDR3 nucleotides: TGTGCCAGCAGTTTACCGGGGAAGCCCCAGCATTTT.

V is TRBV7-8 and J is TRBJ2-3; 9 bases match TRBD2. With V trimmed by 1 base and J by 0 bases, 8 bases remained unmatched. The CDR3 spans 18 residues. Per the germline V gene, CDR1 is SGHVS and CDR2 is FQNEAQ. CDR3 in DNA: TGTGCCAGCAGCTTAGGACGTTCTAGCGGGACTAGCACAGATACGCAGTATTTT. Its protein is CASSLGRSSGTSTDTQYF.

This clone was counted only a few times. CDR3 DNA sequence: TGTGCCAGTAGTCGAAGCGGGAGCACAGATACGCAGTATTTT. This gives the protein CASSRSGSTDTQYF. This chain uses TRBV19 with TRBJ2-3, with D possibly matching TRBD2 (6 bases). This CDR3 is built from 14 residues. From germline, CDR1 is LNHDA and CDR2 SQIVND (reference sequence). Trimming took 5 bases from V and 0 from J, leaving 9 bases between them.

This sequence joins TRBV27 and TRBJ1-1; no clear D gene. Trimming removed 0 bases from V and 3 bases from J, with 11 bases in between. CDR3 length equals 15 residues. Germline V gene data show CDR1 as MNHEY and CDR2 as SMNVEV (reference sequence). The CDR3 spells CASSLSAGYDTEAFF. The CDR3 DNA follows: TGTGCCAGCAGTTTATCGGCGGGTTATGACACTGAAGCTTTCTTT.

This clone was seen a single time. The rearrangement joins TRBV11-2 to TRBJ2-3, with D possibly TRBD2 on 5 matching bases. CDR1 and CDR2 from the germline V gene are SGHAT and FQNNGV. V was clipped by 2 bases and J by 2 bases, with 8 bases between them. The CDR3 is made up of 14 amino acids. The CDR3 loop is CASSLSGYTDTQYF. CDR3 DNA: TGTGCCAGCAGCTTAAGCGGATACACAGATACGCAGTATTTT. The full variable domain, in which reference TRBV11-2 and TRBJ2-3 provide the parts outside the CDR3, is EAGVAQSPRYKIIEKRQSVAFWCNPISGHATLYWYQQILGQGPKLLIQFQNNGVVDDSQLPKDRFSAERLKGVDSTLKIQPAKLEDSAVYLCASSLSGYTDTQYFGPGTRLTVL.

V is TRBV11-2 and J is TRBJ2-2, with D possibly TRBD2 on 6 matching bases. The CDR3 is 16 residues long. Trimming stripped 5 bases from V and 0 bases from J, with 13 bases between. The germline V gene has CDR1 SGHAT and CDR2 FQNNGV. CDR3 bases: TGTGCCAGCAGCCCGCCCGGGACTTCGAACACCGGGGAGCTGTTTTTT. Amino acids: CASSPPGTSNTGELFF.

The rearrangement joins TRBV2 to TRBJ1-2; the D gene is possibly TRBD1 (5 bases). Trimming removed 6 bases at V and 6 bases at J, with 14 bases between. CDR3 size: 13 residues. The germline CDR1 and CDR2 sequences are SNHLY and FYNNEI. CDR3 sequence reads: CASRLNQGNGYTF. As DNA, the CDR3 is TGTGCCAGCAGACTAAATCAGGGTAATGGCTACACCTTC.

This clone has more than one count but fewer than ten. The rearrangement links TRBV10-3 to TRBJ2-2; 9 bases align to TRBD2. This CDR3 is built from 15 residues. V lost 6 bases and J lost 3; bases outside the gene matches: 5. Looked up from germline, CDR1 is ENHRY and CDR2 is SYGVKD. The CDR3 loop is CAIRGGLADTGELFF. CDR3 nucleotides: TGTGCCATCAGGGGGGGACTAGCAGACACCGGGGAGCTGTTTTTT.

This clone was counted a few times. The rearrangement uses TRBV9 and TRBJ1-1, with D tentatively TRBD1 (5 bases). Trimming left V 2 bases short and J 9 bases short, with 11 bases between. Per the germline V gene, CDR1 is SGDLS and CDR2 is YYNGEE. This CDR3 is built from 12 residues. Here the CDR3 reads CASSVVEGKAFF. The CDR3 DNA is TGTGCCAGCAGCGTTGTGGAGGGGAAAGCTTTCTTT.

This clone appeared a few times. The chain joins TRBV19 to TRBJ1-1, with D possibly matching TRBD1 (5 bases). Trimming pared 4 bases from V and 3 bases from J, leaving 9 bases between. In germline, CDR1 is LNHDA, CDR2 SQIVND (reference sequence). The CDR3 totals 13 residues. The CDR3 region has the DNA TGTGCCAGTAGTAACTCACAGGACACTGAAGCTTTCTTT. This gives the protein CASSNSQDTEAFF.

This clone has a handful of counts. The chain is built from TRBV18 and TRBJ2-1; 8 bases align to TRBD2. The CDR3 covers 16 residues. V trimming: 2 bases; J trimming: 7 bases; junction bases outside the gene matches: 10. CDR1 is KGHSH, CDR2 LQKENI, per germline. CDR3 amino acids: CASSPMAGGRGNEQFF. CDR3 nucleotide sequence: TGTGCCAGCTCACCAATGGCGGGAGGACGGGGGAATGAGCAGTTCTTC.

This clone has more than one count but fewer than ten. This chain uses TRBV4-2 with TRBJ1-2; D possibly corresponds to TRBD1 (6 bases). This CDR3 has 14 residues. V dropped 4 bases and J dropped 2 bases, with 11 bases sitting between them. Germline V lookup: CDR1 LGHNA, CDR2 YNFKEQ. For the CDR3, the DNA is TGTGCCAGCAGCCGGACAGCACCGAACTATGGCTACACCTTC. Translating gives CASSRTAPNYGYTF.

This clone was observed a few times. Other DNA sequences in the same sample also yield this CDR3. CDR3 nucleotide sequence: TGTGCCAGCAGCTTAGGAGTTAACTATGGCTACACCTTC. Translating gives CASSLGVNYGYTF. The chain joins TRBV7-2 to TRBJ1-2; D unresolved. V shed 1 base and J shed 1 base, with 4 bases lying between them. This CDR3 comprises 13 residues. Germline lookup yields CDR1 SGHTA and CDR2 FQGNSA.

CDR3 in DNA: TGCGCCAGCAGCCGGACAGGTTTGAACACTGAAGCTTTCTTT. It encodes CASSRTGLNTEAFF. V and J are TRBV5-1 and TRBJ1-1; TRBD1 agrees at 7 bases. With 4 bases clipped from V and 0 bases from J, the junction kept 3 bases outside the gene matches. The CDR3 loop spans 14 amino acids. Germline CDR1 SGHRS, CDR2 YFSETQ.

This clone occurred a few times. DNA of the CDR3: TGTGCCAGCACGGTGTTAGCGGGAGGAGGTAACGAGCAGTACTTC. This translates into CASTVLAGGGNEQYF. The gene calls are TRBV28 and TRBJ2-7; TRBD2 aligns across 10 bases. Germline loops: CDR1 MDHEN, CDR2 SYDVKM. This CDR3 has 15 amino acids. The trim removed 7 bases at V and 5 bases at J, leaving 11 bases unmatched.